One T cell receptor beta chain is described in this entry. It lacks a known antigen. No base quality information exists; no much larger clone differs at one position. The reads were generated on an Illumina NovaSeq 6000. TCR cDNA was synthesized by 5'RACE template switching, through which a universal primer site and unique molecular identifiers were introduced. Priming for cDNA synthesis came from both the TCR alpha and TCR beta constant segments. Library amplification involved two PCR steps, and the second step added sample barcodes and sequencing adapters. Libraries were sequenced on Illumina HiSeq 2500 (2x100 bp) or NovaSeq (2x150 bp). Regarding the original processing steps: Demultiplexing of reads and collapsing into UMI consensus sequences were performed with MIGEC, and V(D)J alignment was carried out with MiXCR. Vaccine-responding clonotypes were defined with edgeR using replicate PBMC samples, requiring FDR below 0.01 and a log2 fold change above 5 up to day 15. CD4 or CD8 identity was assigned to each bulk clonotype according to whether the clonotype was present at higher abundance in the sequenced CD4 repertoire or the sequenced CD8 repertoire. The raw public data were reprocessed by TCRdb itself: fastp quality trimming at Q25, MiXCR clonotype calling, in-frame beta chains only. Every CDR3 protein is listed once, alongside the most common genes and DNA of its rows. For this entry, the V and J calls and clone size follow TCRdb and not the study's own pipeline. Across this sample there are 250,000 to 350,000 distinct CDR3 sequences, with 4% to 5.5% seen only once. Just under 20% of the sample lies in the top ten.

This sample stems from a study of T cells after yellow fever vaccination (dated by TCRdb to about 2019). Study-wide context: The SMART-Seq v4 Ultra Low Input RNA kit was used to prepare libraries from fractions with low cell numbers. Blood samples were taken at several timepoints before and after primary and secondary immunization, and bulk PBMC replicates and cell subsets were isolated. Two healthy male donors made up the cohort, one aged 18 to 30 years and the other aged 30 to 40 years. To follow T-cell clones before and after primary and booster YFV17D yellow fever vaccination, bulk TCR alpha and beta repertoires were sequenced over time. Beyond this particular receptor, the publication reports: Compared with the primary T-cell response, the secondary T-cell response was faster but weaker, reaching its peak on day 5 rather than on day 15. Because abundant contaminating clonotypes from the bulk population could be contained in FACS-sorted repertoires, computational filtering was required. After the booster, most of the clones that had expanded following primary vaccination were detected again (approximately 95% of CD4 and 80% to 90% of CD8), which suggests that memory was broadly maintained. Because the study included only a couple of donors, the extent to which the findings can be generalized is limited. A small fraction of clonotypes showed up in both the CD4 and CD8 compartments, probably as a result of convergent recombination.

Taken with the paper, the label for treatment or condition translates to: live attenuated yellow fever vaccine strain. At each blood-draw timepoint, two biological replicates of bulk PBMCs were collected. PBMCs were isolated from peripheral blood using a standard Ficoll-Paque protocol. TriZol was used to extract RNA from bulk PBMCs, from CD4 and CD8 fractions, and from dextramer-positive and dextramer-negative fractions. The sequencing here drew on PBMCs, taken 15 days after the yellow fever booster vaccination. The receptor was derived from a young man who received the YFV17D yellow fever vaccine.

The CDR3 here reads CASRSGRQETQYF. The sequenced DNA is TGCGCCAGCAGGTCCGGACGTCAAGAGACCCAGTACTTC. Rearrangement joined TRBV5-1 to TRBJ2-5; a confident D gene designation cannot be given. The germline V gene supplies CDR1 SGHRS and CDR2 YFSETQ. The CDR3 runs 13 amino acids, cysteine and phenylalanine included. Here the CDR3 DNA is all that survives: 39 bases in frame from base 1. V loses 5 bases of germline sequence and J loses 2 bases, and the interval between the two ends is 10 bases.